The 2 T cell receptor beta chains below all came from one sample that was sequenced in a study of CD8 T cells in Susac syndrome. The authors reverse transcribed roughly 0.5 to 1 ug RNA with random hexamers. MiXCR was run by TCRdb on the immunoSEQ multiplex PCR reads, yielding one entry per CDR3 protein. The table has about 120,000 distinct CDR3 sequences, 90% to 95% seen once. Sequenced: CD4+ T cells from PBMCs. Source of these receptors: a human donor with multiple sclerosis.

The rearrangement joins TRBV7-2 to TRBJ1-2, with TRBD1 matching over 8 bases. CDR1 SGHTA and CDR2 FQGNSA come from the germline V gene. The length of the CDR3 is 16 residues. Trimming took 5 bases from V and 0 from J; bases not matched to a gene: 8. The CDR3 is CASSPGTGGPNYGYTF. For the CDR3, the DNA is TGTGCCAGCAGCCCAGGGACAGGAGGACCTAACTATGGCTACACCTTC. Full variable domain (remainder filled in from reference TRBV7-2 and TRBJ1-2): GAGVSQSPSNKVTEKGKDVELRCDPISGHTALYWYRQSLGQGLEFLIYFQGNSAPDKSGLPSDRFSAERTGGSVSTLTIQRTQQEDSAVYLCASSPGTGGPNYGYTFGSGTRLTVV.

This chain joins TRBV19 and TRBJ1-1; possibly TRBD1 for D (5 bases). CDR1 LNHDA and CDR2 SQIVND come from the germline V gene (reference sequence). V lost 4 bases and J 1 base, leaving 7 bases between the germline ends. This CDR3 contains 13 residues. CDR3 sequence: CASSSQGNTEAFF. In DNA form, the CDR3 reads TGTGCCAGTAGTAGCCAGGGGAACACTGAAGCTTTCTTT. The variable domain in full, with the rest retrieved from reference TRBV19 and TRBJ1-1, is DGGITQSPKYLFRKEGQNVTLSCEQNLNHDAMYWYRQDPGQGLRLIYYSQIVNDFQKGDIAEGYSVSREKKESFPLTVTSAQKNPTAFYLCASSSQGNTEAFFGQGTRLTVV.